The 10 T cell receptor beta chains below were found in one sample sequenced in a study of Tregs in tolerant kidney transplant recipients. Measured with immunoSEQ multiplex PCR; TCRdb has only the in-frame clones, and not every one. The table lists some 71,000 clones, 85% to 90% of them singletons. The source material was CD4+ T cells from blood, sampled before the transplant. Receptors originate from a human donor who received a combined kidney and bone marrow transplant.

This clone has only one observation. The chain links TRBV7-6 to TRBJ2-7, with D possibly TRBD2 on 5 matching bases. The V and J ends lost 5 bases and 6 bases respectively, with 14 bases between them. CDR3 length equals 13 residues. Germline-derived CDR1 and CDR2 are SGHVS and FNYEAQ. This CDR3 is CASSRTGNTEQYF. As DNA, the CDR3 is TGTGCCAGCAGCAGGACGGGGAATACCGAGCAGTACTTC.

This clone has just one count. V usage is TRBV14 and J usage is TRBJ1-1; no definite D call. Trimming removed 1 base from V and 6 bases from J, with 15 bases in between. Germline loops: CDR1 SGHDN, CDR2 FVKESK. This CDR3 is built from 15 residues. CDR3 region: CASSQVLGRSAEAFF. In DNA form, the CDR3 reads TGTGCCAGCAGCCAAGTTCTCGGGAGGAGCGCTGAAGCTTTCTTT.

The CDR3 sequence: CASSLRDRDPSGFF. Written as DNA, the CDR3 is TGTGCCAGCAGTCTCCGGGACAGGGACCCATCGGGTTTCTTT. The V gene is TRBV6-5, the J gene TRBJ1-1, with 9 bases aligning to TRBD1. With 5 bases clipped from V and 13 bases from J, the junction kept 14 bases outside the gene matches. This CDR3 is built from 14 residues. Germline lookup yields CDR1 MNHEY and CDR2 SVGAGI.

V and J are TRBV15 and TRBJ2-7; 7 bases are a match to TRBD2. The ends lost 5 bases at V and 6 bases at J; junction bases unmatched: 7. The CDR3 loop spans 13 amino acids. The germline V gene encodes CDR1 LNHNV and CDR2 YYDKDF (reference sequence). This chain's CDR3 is CATSWGWEGEQYF. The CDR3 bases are TGTGCCACCAGCTGGGGGTGGGAGGGCGAGCAGTACTTC.

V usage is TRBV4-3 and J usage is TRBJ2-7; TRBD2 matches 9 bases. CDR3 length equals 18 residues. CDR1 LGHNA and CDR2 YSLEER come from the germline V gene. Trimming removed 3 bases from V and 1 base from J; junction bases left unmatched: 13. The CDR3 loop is CASSQEDIGAGGSYEQYF. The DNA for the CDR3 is TGCGCCAGCAGCCAGGAAGACATTGGTGCGGGAGGGTCCTACGAGCAGTACTTC.

Here the CDR3 reads CASSQEIPRGTDTQYF. The CDR3 region has the DNA TGTGCCAGCAGCCAAGAGATCCCCAGGGGCACAGATACGCAGTATTTT. The V call is TRBV4-2, the J call TRBJ2-3, with a weak D call TRBD1 (5 bases). The V gene lost 0 bases and the J gene lost 1 base, with 11 bases spanning the gap. The CDR3 contains 16 residues. CDR1 and CDR2 from the germline V gene are LGHNA and YNFKEQ.

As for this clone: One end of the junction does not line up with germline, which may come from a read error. The CDR3 DNA sequence: TGTGCCAGCACCCCAGAGGGACAGGCGCGTCAAGGGACCCAGTACTTC. It specifies CASTPEGQARQGTQYF. This chain joins TRBV28 and TRBJ2-5; 8 positions match TRBD1. CDR1 is MDHEN, CDR2 SYDVKM, per germline. CDR3 size: 16 residues. Combining the CDR3 with reference TRBV28 and TRBJ2-5 gives the whole variable domain DVKVTQSSRYLVKRTGEKVFLECVQDMDHENMFWYRQDPGLGLRLIYFSYDVKMKEKGDIPEGYSVSREKKERFSLILESASTNQTSMYLCASTPEGQARQGTQYFGPGTRLLVL.

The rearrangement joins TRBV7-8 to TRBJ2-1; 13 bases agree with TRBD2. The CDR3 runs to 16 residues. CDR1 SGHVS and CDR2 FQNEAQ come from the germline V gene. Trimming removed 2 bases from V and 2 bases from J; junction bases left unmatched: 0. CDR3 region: CASSLTSGRAYNEQFF. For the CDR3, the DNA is TGTGCCAGCAGCTTAACTAGCGGGAGGGCCTACAATGAGCAGTTCTTC.

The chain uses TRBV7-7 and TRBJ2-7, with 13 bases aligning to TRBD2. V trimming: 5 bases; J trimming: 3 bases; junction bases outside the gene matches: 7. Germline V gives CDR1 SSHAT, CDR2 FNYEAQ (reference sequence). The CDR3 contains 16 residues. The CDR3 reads CASSTPGLAGNYEQYF. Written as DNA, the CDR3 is TGTGCCAGCAGCACCCCGGGACTAGCGGGGAACTACGAGCAGTACTTC.

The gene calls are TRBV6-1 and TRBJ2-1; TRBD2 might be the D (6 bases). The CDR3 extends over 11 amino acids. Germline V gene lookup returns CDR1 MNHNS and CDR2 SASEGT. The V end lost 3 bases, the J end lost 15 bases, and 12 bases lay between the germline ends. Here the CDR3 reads CASSEERVGFF. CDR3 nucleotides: TGTGCCAGCAGTGAGGAGCGGGTTGGGTTCTTC.